This is a list of T cell receptor beta chains from one sample in a study of blood T cell repertoires in COVID-19. The protocol was immunoSEQ multiplex PCR, while the TCRdb copy is restricted to in-frame clones and leaves out a portion. The sample holds about 210,000 clones, 92% seen once. The sample was peripheral blood. These receptors were collected from a man aged 30 to 39 with acute or convalescent COVID-19. Each CDR3 is given without its conserved first and last residue. A D gene is named only where the DNA matches it firmly.

j_call | v_call | d_call | cdr3_aa
TRBJ1-1 | TRBV11-3 | - | ASGGSPGFEAF
TRBJ2-3 | TRBV19 | TRBD2 | ASSPTSGGITDTQY
TRBJ1-1 | TRBV6-4 | TRBD1 | ASSDRGRQF
TRBJ2-2 | TRBV27 | - | ASCLRGPETGELF
TRBJ2-6 | TRBV19 | - | ASSTRGSGANVLT
TRBJ2-2 | TRBV9 | TRBD1 | ASSALQGAGTGELF
TRBJ1-5 | TRBV5-8 | - | ASSSKRQPQH
TRBJ2-3 | TRBV4-2 | - | ASSQDERGTDTQY
TRBJ2-3 | TRBV5-4 | TRBD2 | ASSESGTSLY
TRBJ1-1 | TRBV28 | - | ASSLGGGLDTEAF
TRBJ2-5 | TRBV5-1 | TRBD1 | ASSDRDWETQY
TRBJ1-2 | TRBV10-3 | TRBD1 | AISPGGSGYT
TRBJ1-2 | TRBV19 | - | ASSIVVNYGYT
TRBJ2-7 | TRBV29-1 | TRBD2 | SVEDQRDGTYEQY
TRBJ2-7 | TRBV2 | TRBD2 | ATRPSGLGGYEQY
TRBJ1-6 | TRBV10-3 | - | AISEQGSSYNSPLH
TRBJ2-7 | TRBV10-3 | - | AISEREQGGYEQY
TRBJ1-2 | TRBV6-4 | - | ASSAYYGGHYGYT
TRBJ2-6 | TRBV3-1/TRBV3-2 | - | ASSLRGSGANVLT
TRBJ1-6 | TRBV6-6 | TRBD1 | ASTPVGTGINSPLH
TRBJ2-7 | TRBV4-2 | TRBD1 | ASSQEGQIYEQY
TRBJ1-2 | TRBV28 | TRBD1 | ASSLTGTGYGYT
TRBJ2-7 | TRBV28 | TRBD1 | ATQGVDEQY
TRBJ2-7 | TRBV11-1 | TRBD2 | ASSFPERGFYEQY
TRBJ1-5 | TRBV4-1 | TRBD1 | ASSQIQGAISQPQH
TRBJ1-1 | TRBV5-1 | TRBD1 | ASSAVGQGWTEAF
TRBJ1-1 | TRBV11-3 | TRBD1 | ASSLTGEVTEAF
TRBJ2-7 | TRBV27 | - | ASSLSGGYEQY
TRBJ2-3 | TRBV2 | TRBD1 | ASSEPRQGPKIF
TRBJ1-4 | TRBV28 | - | ASSLTRFAREDEKLF
TRBJ2-7 | TRBV10-3 | TRBD1 | AIRRGQGVFEQY
TRBJ2-7 | TRBV4-1 | - | ASSQFTSTYEQY
TRBJ1-2 | TRBV12-3/TRBV12-4 | - | ASSLTGTGYT
TRBJ1-2 | TRBV7-9 | TRBD1 | ASSLGQGPNYGYT
TRBJ1-3 | TRBV3-1/TRBV3-2 | - | ASSQVGSSGNTIY
TRBJ1-6 | TRBV28 | - | ASSGGNSPLH
TRBJ1-5 | TRBV28 | - | ASRTNGGGQPQH
TRBJ2-3 | TRBV5-1 | - | ASSLVRGSTTDTQY
TRBJ2-7 | TRBV3-1/TRBV3-2 | TRBD1 | ASSQLGQGLYEQY
TRBJ1-5 | TRBV28 | - | ASSLYGRGLSNQPQH
TRBJ2-7 | TRBV4-1 | - | ASSLQNGDEQY
TRBJ1-2 | TRBV6-5 | - | ASSYGGQSHYGYT
TRBJ2-1 | TRBV11-3 | TRBD2 | ASSWGRAGATNEQF
TRBJ1-2 | TRBV30 | - | AWSVDRLYGYT
TRBJ1-1 | TRBV15 | TRBD1 | ATSKGGRGRGSEAF
TRBJ2-7 | TRBV11-2 | TRBD2 | ASSPGRIPNSYEQY
TRBJ2-5 | TRBV11-2 | - | ASSPPRYLASGTQY
TRBJ1-5 | TRBV5-1 | TRBD1 | ASSFEGAGNQPQH
TRBJ1-1 | TRBV7-9 | - | ASSLARGALNTEAF
TRBJ2-7 | TRBV27 | TRBD1 | ASRSLTQGIKYEQY